These 9 T cell receptor beta chains came from one sample sequenced in a study of blood T cell repertoires in COVID-19. Sequenced by immunoSEQ multiplex PCR; TCRdb stores in-frame clones only, minus some. The repertoire has some 78,000 clones, nearly 90% of them found once; the top ten carry roughly 4.5%. Sequences were obtained from peripheral blood. These receptors originate from a woman aged 80 or over with active or convalescent COVID-19.

This clone has only one observation. The chain has TRBV27 and TRBJ1-5, with D unclear. The CDR3 is 13 residues long. Germline V gene data show CDR1 as MNHEY and CDR2 as SMNVEV (reference sequence). With 0 bases removed from V and 5 bases from J, the gap between germline ends came to 5 bases. The CDR3 DNA reads as TGTGCCAGCAGTTTATCCACTTATCAGCCCCAGCATTTT. Translated, it gives CASSLSTYQPQHF.

The CDR3, as DNA: TGTGCCAGCAGCTCTGGACTAGCATTCCCCTACAATGAGCAGTTCTTC. Translation gives CASSSGLAFPYNEQFF. The V and J genes are TRBV14 and TRBJ2-1, with TRBD2 matching over 8 bases. V lost 5 bases and J lost 2; bases outside the gene matches: 8. The CDR3 extends over 16 amino acids. Germline V lookup: CDR1 SGHDN, CDR2 FVKESK.

This clone was seen once. V is TRBV5-6 and J is TRBJ2-7; D possibly corresponds to TRBD1 (6 bases). V was trimmed by 4 bases and J by 4 bases, leaving 9 bases between them. Germline V gene sequence: CDR1 SGHDT, CDR2 YYEEEE. This CDR3 is built from 12 residues. The CDR3 nucleotides read TGTGCCAGCAGCCTGGACAGATACGAGCAGTACTTC. Protein sequence: CASSLDRYEQYF.

This clone has a single count. The rearrangement joins TRBV6-4 to TRBJ1-5; 8 bases map to TRBD1. This CDR3 is built from 16 residues. Per the germline V gene, CDR1 is MRHNA and CDR2 is SNTAGT. Trimming cost V 11 bases and J 2 bases; bases outside gene matches: 14. The CDR3: CAGNGQGCFGNQPQHF. CDR3 DNA: TGTGCCGGTAACGGACAGGGTTGCTTTGGCAATCAGCCCCAGCATTTT.

The rearrangement uses TRBV9 and TRBJ2-1; TRBD2 matches 10 bases. Trimming at V came to 0 bases and at J to 7 bases, leaving 13 bases not matched to a gene. Germline loops: CDR1 SGDLS, CDR2 YYNGEE. The CDR3 runs 18 residues. In DNA form, the CDR3 reads TGTGCCAGCAGCGTAGCCCCTCGTCAGCGGGAGGGCCAGAATGAGCAGTTCTTC. It encodes CASSVAPRQREGQNEQFF.

The CDR3, as DNA: TGTGCCAGCAGTCTAGGTCGGGAGTCCTACGAGCAGTACTTC. Translated, it gives CASSLGRESYEQYF. This chain links TRBV2 with TRBJ2-7; D perhaps matches TRBD2 (6 bases). The CDR3 has 14 amino acids. Deletions cut 5 bases from V and 1 base from J, with 12 bases between. Germline values: CDR1 SNHLY, CDR2 FYNNEI.

V usage is TRBV28 and J usage is TRBJ2-7; TRBD2 agrees at 10 bases. V lost 5 bases to trimming and J lost 2 bases; unmatched junction nucleotides: 3. Germline V lookup: CDR1 MDHEN, CDR2 SYDVKM. The CDR3 is 14 residues long. CDR3 protein: CASSRLAGAYEQYF. The CDR3 DNA follows: TGTGCCAGCAGTCGCCTAGCGGGAGCCTACGAGCAGTACTTC.

This clone was counted between two and nine times. The gene calls are TRBV18 and TRBJ1-1, with 9 bases fitting TRBD1. V lost 6 bases to trimming and J lost 5 bases; unmatched junction nucleotides: 10. CDR1 and CDR2 from the germline V gene are KGHSH and LQKENI. The CDR3 is 15 residues long. The CDR3 sequence: CASSPRTGDGTEAFF. As DNA, the CDR3 is TGTGCCAGCTCGCCCCGGACAGGGGATGGGACTGAAGCTTTCTTT.

The V gene is TRBV3-1 (or the pseudogene TRBV3-2), the J gene TRBJ2-7; TRBD2 matches at 7 bases. This CDR3 is built from 14 residues. Per germline, CDR1 LGHDT and CDR2 YNNKEL (reference sequence). With 2 bases clipped from V and 1 base from J, the junction kept 2 bases outside the gene matches. The CDR3 here is CASSQRGLSYEQYF. DNA for the CDR3: TGTGCCAGCAGCCAACGGGGACTATCCTACGAGCAGTACTTC.